This is a list of T cell receptor beta chains from one sample in a study of glioma-infiltrating T cells after dendritic cell vaccination. Method: immunoSEQ multiplex PCR; TCRdb's copy keeps in-frame clones and lacks some. The table includes roughly 100,000 clones, roughly four fifths detected once. Sequencing was performed on blood, taken after dendritic cell vaccination. These receptors originate from a human donor with glioblastoma. Each CDR3 is given with its conserved first and last residue. A D gene is named only where the DNA matches it firmly. Only some rows state a clone size, as once, few, many or a class for expanded clones.

CASSKSASRSTDTQYF | TGTGCCAGTAGTAAGTCAGCGTCCCGCAGCACAGATACGCAGTATTTT | . | . | TRBJ2-3 | TRBV19
CASSLSPGGINEKLFF | TGCGCCAGCAGCTTGTCCCCAGGGGGCATTAATGAAAAACTGTTTTTT | . | TRBD1 | TRBJ1-4 | TRBV5-1
CASSSTWTSGGSYNEQFF | TGCGCCAGCAGTTCCACTTGGACTAGCGGGGGGTCCTACAATGAGCAGTTCTTC | once | TRBD2 | TRBJ2-1 | TRBV5-1
CASSSPRGEKLFF | TGTGCCAGCAGCTCCCCTAGAGGGGAAAAACTGTTTTTT | . | . | TRBJ1-4 | TRBV13
CASSELTVNTEAFF | TGTGCCAGCAGTGAATTGACAGTGAACACTGAAGCTTTCTTT | . | . | TRBJ1-1 | TRBV25-1
CAISESTGYVQYF | TGTGCCATCAGTGAGAGTACAGGATACGTTCAGTACTTC | . | . | TRBJ2-4 | TRBV10-3
CASSLGMSGETQYF | TGTGCCAGCAGCTTAGGGATGTCGGGGGAGACCCAGTACTTC | . | . | TRBJ2-5 | TRBV5-6
CASSEEQGRSLHF | TGTGCCAGCAGTGAGGAACAGGGTAGGTCCCTCCACTTT | . | . | TRBJ1-6 | TRBV25-1
CASSVTVNYGYTF | TGTGCCAGCAGTGTGACAGTTAACTATGGCTACACCTTC | . | . | TRBJ1-2 | TRBV2
CASSLALSSYEQYF | TGTGCCAGCAGCTTAGCTCTGAGCTCCTACGAGCAGTACTTC | . | . | TRBJ2-7 | TRBV7-8
CASNEGVNPAKNIQYF | TGCGCCAGCAACGAAGGGGTCAACCCGGCCAAAAACATTCAGTACTTC | . | . | TRBJ2-4 | TRBV10-1
CASSLLQVNTEAFF | TGTGCCAGCAGCCTATTACAGGTGAACACTGAAGCTTTCTTT | . | . | TRBJ1-1 | TRBV5-6
CASSTPSGANVLTF | TGTGCCAGCTCAACTCCCTCTGGGGCCAACGTCCTGACTTTC | . | . | TRBJ2-6 | TRBV5-6